The T cell receptor (beta chain) described here comes from a study of Ad26.COV2.S vaccination and SARS-CoV-2 variants. Turning to the study itself: The trial was COV1001 and the donor's arm was Ad26.COV2.S. Study findings and constraints: For non-spike TCRs, breadth in vaccine recipients resembled that in placebo recipients.

The treatment is: around 19 received Ad26.COV2.S at low or high dose, single or two shots; about 5 received placebo; per-sample allocation not given. Day 63 after the first injection of vaccine or placebo was the sampling time. Libraries were prepared by immunoSEQ multiplex PCR; TCRdb keeps only in-frame clonotypes and omits some of them. The profile covers hundreds of thousands of clones, with more than 80% appearing a single time and over 1.3% taken by the ten largest. The V end lost 9 bases, the J end lost 0 bases, and 10 bases lay between the germline ends. Germline CDR1 LNHDA, CDR2 SQIVND (reference sequence). The CDR3 runs 13 residues. Concerning this clone: Its antigen is not identified.

Sequencing used peripheral blood, obtained in a trial of Ad26.COV2.S vaccine versus placebo. This clonotype originated in a person aged 18 to 59 who received the Ad26.COV2.S COVID-19 vaccine or a placebo. The chain has TRBV19 and TRBJ2-3; the D is unclear. The CDR3 DNA reads TGTGCCAGCTCTCTACAGAGCACAGATACGCAGTATTTT. It yields the protein CASSLQSTDTQYF.